This passage covers 9 T cell receptor beta chains from one sample sequenced in a study of regulatory T cells. Study-level points and caveats: Hydrophobic residues at CDR3 positions 6 and 7 were enriched in conventional CD4+ T cells of CD3G-deficient patients.

These receptors are not linked to any known antigen. The primer mix had 52 TRBV and 13 TRBJ primers. TCRdb keeps only in-frame clones here, not all; method: immunoSEQ multiplex PCR. The sample shows almost 30,000 clones, 80% to 95% of them seen only once. Input material: conventional CD4+ T cells sorted from blood. Every receptor here comes from a person aged 18 to 30 with CD3G deficiency.

The chain is built from TRBV11-2 and TRBJ2-7; D is ambiguous. V lost 5 bases and J lost 3, with 8 bases in between. The CDR3 runs 12 residues. Germline V gene sequence: CDR1 SGHAT, CDR2 FQNNGV. The DNA of the CDR3 is TGTGCCAGCAGCCATCCCGGCTACGAGCAGTACTTC. It encodes CASSHPGYEQYF.

This clone has more than one count but fewer than ten. The chain links TRBV9 to TRBJ2-1; the D gene is possibly TRBD2 (6 bases). The germline gives CDR1 SGDLS, CDR2 YYNGEE. Trimming removed 4 bases at V and 7 bases at J, with 9 bases between. The CDR3 runs to 12 residues. The CDR3 loop is CASSRSGNEQFF. CDR3 nucleotide sequence: TGTGCCAGCAGCCGGAGCGGGAATGAGCAGTTCTTC. The whole variable domain, remainder taken from reference TRBV9 and TRBJ2-1, is DSGVTQTPKHLITATGQRVTLRCSPRSGDLSVYWYQQSLDQGLQFLIQYYNGEERAKGNILERFSAQQFPDLHSELNLSSLELGDSALYFCASSRSGNEQFFGPGTRLTVL.

This clone appeared a single time. The J gene is TRBJ2-7, the V gene TRBV30, with 9 nucleotides matching TRBD1. Unmatched junction bases numbered 5, after V lost 2 bases and J lost 6 bases. Germline V gene data show CDR1 as GTSNPN and CDR2 as SVGIG (reference sequence). The length of the CDR3 is 13 residues. The CDR3 region is CAWSKTGGGEQYF. CDR3 sequence (DNA): TGTGCCTGGAGTAAGACAGGGGGGGGCGAGCAGTACTTC.

The chain recombines TRBV28 with TRBJ2-7; TRBD2 aligns across 10 bases. This CDR3 has 13 amino acids. J gave up 7 bases and V 3 bases, and 3 bases lay outside the gene matches. Looked up from germline, CDR1 is MDHEN and CDR2 is SYDVKM. Here the CDR3 reads CASSLPSGREQYF. The CDR3 DNA follows: TGTGCCAGCAGTTTGCCTAGCGGGAGAGAGCAGTACTTC.

The rearrangement uses TRBV6-1 and TRBJ2-2; 11 nucleotides match TRBD1. Trimming took 6 bases from V and 7 from J; bases not matched to a gene: 7. In germline, CDR1 is MNHNS, CDR2 SASEGT. CDR3 length: 15 residues. DNA for the CDR3: TGTGCCAGCAGGACGGGACAGGGGGTGATCGGGGAGCTGTTTTTT. Its protein product is CASRTGQGVIGELFF.

This chain connects TRBV5-1 to TRBJ2-1; D is ambiguous. Trimming stripped 0 bases from V and 7 bases from J, with 11 bases between. This CDR3 has 14 amino acids. Germline values: CDR1 SGHRS, CDR2 YFSETQ. CDR3 loop: CASSLAPSSNEQFF. The CDR3 nucleotides read TGCGCCAGCAGCTTGGCCCCGAGTTCGAATGAGCAGTTCTTC.

In its sample, this clone was seen once. The chain employs TRBV5-1 and TRBJ2-3; weak D call: TRBD1 (6 bases). Trimming removed 4 bases from V and 2 bases from J, with 8 bases in between. This CDR3 is built from 13 residues. Germline V gene sequence: CDR1 SGHRS, CDR2 YFSETQ. CDR3 loop: CASSTGTTDTQYF. CDR3 nucleotides: TGCGCCAGCAGCACAGGGACCACAGATACGCAGTATTTT.

V is TRBV19 and J is TRBJ2-1; 8 nucleotides align to TRBD2. This CDR3 is built from 15 residues. V dropped 4 bases and J dropped 9; count of bases not matched to a gene: 11. Per germline, CDR1 LNHDA and CDR2 SQIVND (reference sequence). The CDR3 DNA reads TGTGCCAGTAGTAAAATAGCGGGAAGTAGTATTGAGCAGTTCTTC. Protein sequence: CASSKIAGSSIEQFF.

CDR3 in amino acids: CASSLWGTVSGYTF. The CDR3 DNA reads as TGTGCCAGCAGTTTATGGGGGACAGTTTCGGGCTACACCTTC. V and J are TRBV28 and TRBJ1-2; 7 bases align to TRBD1. The germline CDR1 and CDR2 sequences are MDHEN and SYDVKM. Unmatched junction bases numbered 6, after V lost 0 bases and J lost 8 bases. The CDR3 has 14 residues.